Given below is one TCR beta chain in context. The data belong to a study of blood T cell repertoires in COVID-19. The CDR3 has 19 residues. Germline CDR1 and CDR2: LGHNA and YSLEER. V lost 2 bases, J lost 4 bases, and 18 bases stayed unmatched. Profiled with immunoSEQ multiplex PCR; TCRdb holds only in-frame clones, not every one. The table includes 280,000 or so clones, about 85% detected once. This chain uses TRBV4-3 with TRBJ2-7, with 9 bases fitting TRBD2. This sequence originates from a human donor in a cohort sampled during active COVID-19. Input material: peripheral blood. CDR3 in DNA: TGCGCCAGCAGCCAAAGAATTAGCGGGAGCTTCACCGAACCTTACGAGCAGTACTTC. Translation gives CASSQRISGSFTEPYEQYF.